This T cell receptor (beta chain) was obtained from a study of blood T cell repertoires in COVID-19. The CDR3 loop spans 16 amino acids. CDR1 LNHDA and CDR2 SQIVND come from the germline V gene (reference sequence). Seattle patient enrollment occurred during active infection, with longitudinal follow-up thereafter. A remark on this clone: The junction shows a germline mismatch at one end, possibly a read error.

This table comes from immunoSEQ multiplex PCR, and its TCRdb copy is limited to in-frame clones, with some not included. Of 150,000 or so clones listed, about 85% are singletons. This TCR derives from a man aged 60 to 69 with COVID-19, enrolled during active disease. The specimen sequenced was peripheral blood. The chain uses TRBV19 and TRBJ2-3, with 10 bases fitting TRBD2. This chain's CDR3 is CASSTGVTGFTSGVRF. CDR3 bases: TGTGCCAGTAGTACCGGCGTTACAGGGTTCACTAGCGGGGTTCGTTTT.